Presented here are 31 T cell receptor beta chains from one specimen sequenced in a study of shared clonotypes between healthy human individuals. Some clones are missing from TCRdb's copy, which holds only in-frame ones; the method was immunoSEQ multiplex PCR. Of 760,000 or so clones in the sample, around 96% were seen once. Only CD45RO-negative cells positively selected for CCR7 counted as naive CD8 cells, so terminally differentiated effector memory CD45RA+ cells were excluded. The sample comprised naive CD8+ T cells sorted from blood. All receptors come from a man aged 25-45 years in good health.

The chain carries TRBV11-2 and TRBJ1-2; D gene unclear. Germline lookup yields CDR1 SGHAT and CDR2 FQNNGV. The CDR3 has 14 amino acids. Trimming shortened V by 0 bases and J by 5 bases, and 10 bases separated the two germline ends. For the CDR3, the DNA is TGTGCCAGCAGCTTAGACGTTCTAGAATATGGCTACACCTTC. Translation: CASSLDVLEYGYTF. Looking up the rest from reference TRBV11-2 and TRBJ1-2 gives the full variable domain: EAGVAQSPRYKIIEKRQSVAFWCNPISGHATLYWYQQILGQGPKLLIQFQNNGVVDDSQLPKDRFSAERLKGVDSTLKIQPAKLEDSAVYLCASSLDVLEYGYTFGSGTRLTVV.

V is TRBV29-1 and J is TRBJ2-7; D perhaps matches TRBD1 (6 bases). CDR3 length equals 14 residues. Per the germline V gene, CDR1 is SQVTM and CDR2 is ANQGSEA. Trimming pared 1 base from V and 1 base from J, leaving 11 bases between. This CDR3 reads CSVEGLQGSYEQYF. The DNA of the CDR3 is TGCAGCGTTGAAGGTCTCCAGGGGTCCTACGAGCAGTACTTC.

The CDR3 loop is CASSQTGHPYEQYF. The CDR3 bases are TGTGCCAGCAGCCAGACAGGTCATCCCTACGAGCAGTACTTC. The gene calls are TRBV7-9 and TRBJ2-7; D may be TRBD1 (6 bases). The CDR3 loop spans 14 amino acids. V shed 5 bases and J shed 2 bases, with 13 bases lying between them. Germline V gene lookup returns CDR1 SEHNR and CDR2 FQNEAQ (reference sequence).

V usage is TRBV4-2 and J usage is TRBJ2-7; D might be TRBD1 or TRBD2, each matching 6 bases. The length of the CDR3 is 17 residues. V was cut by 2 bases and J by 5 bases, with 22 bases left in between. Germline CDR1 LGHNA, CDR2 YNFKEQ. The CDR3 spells CASSQNGGSVMIHEQYF. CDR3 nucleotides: TGTGCCAGCAGCCAAAACGGGGGCAGCGTTATGATTCACGAGCAGTACTTC.

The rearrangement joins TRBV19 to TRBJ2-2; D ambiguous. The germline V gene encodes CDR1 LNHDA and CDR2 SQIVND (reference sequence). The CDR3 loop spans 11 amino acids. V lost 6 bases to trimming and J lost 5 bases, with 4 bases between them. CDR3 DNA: TGTGCCAGTAGAACTACCGGGGAGCTGTTTTTT. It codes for CASRTTGELFF.

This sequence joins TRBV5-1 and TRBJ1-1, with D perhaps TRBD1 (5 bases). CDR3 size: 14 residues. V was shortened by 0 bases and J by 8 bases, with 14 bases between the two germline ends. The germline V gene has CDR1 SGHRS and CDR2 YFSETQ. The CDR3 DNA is TGCGCCAGCAGCTTGGAGGTCGCAGGGACCGAAGCTTTCTTT. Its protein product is CASSLEVAGTEAFF.

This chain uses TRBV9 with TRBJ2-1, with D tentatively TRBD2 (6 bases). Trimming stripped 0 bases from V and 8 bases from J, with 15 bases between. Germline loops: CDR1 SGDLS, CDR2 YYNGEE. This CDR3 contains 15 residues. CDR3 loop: CASSVEGGILDEQFF. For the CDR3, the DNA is TGTGCCAGCAGCGTAGAAGGCGGGATCTTGGATGAGCAGTTCTTC.

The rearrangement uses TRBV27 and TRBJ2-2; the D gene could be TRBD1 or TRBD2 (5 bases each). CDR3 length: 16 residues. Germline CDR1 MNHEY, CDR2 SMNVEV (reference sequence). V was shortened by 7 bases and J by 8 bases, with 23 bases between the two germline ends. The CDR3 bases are TGTGCCAGCAAGGAGGAGAAGGGTAGGCGGACAGGGGAGCTGTTTTTT. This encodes CASKEEKGRRTGELFF.

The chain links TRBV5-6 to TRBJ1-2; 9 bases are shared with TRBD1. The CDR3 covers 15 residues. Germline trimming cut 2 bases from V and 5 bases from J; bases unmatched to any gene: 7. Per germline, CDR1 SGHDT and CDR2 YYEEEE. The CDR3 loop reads CASSFSGTGLYGYTF. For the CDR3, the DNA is TGTGCCAGCAGCTTCTCCGGGACAGGGCTTTATGGCTACACCTTC.

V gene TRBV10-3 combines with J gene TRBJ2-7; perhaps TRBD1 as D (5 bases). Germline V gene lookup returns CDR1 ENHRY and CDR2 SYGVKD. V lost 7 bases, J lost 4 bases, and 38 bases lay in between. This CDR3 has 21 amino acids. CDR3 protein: CAITPSAGAGPPISSGYEQYF. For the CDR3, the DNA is TGTGCCATCACCCCCTCAGCTGGGGCAGGCCCACCCATCTCATCAGGTTACGAGCAGTACTTC.

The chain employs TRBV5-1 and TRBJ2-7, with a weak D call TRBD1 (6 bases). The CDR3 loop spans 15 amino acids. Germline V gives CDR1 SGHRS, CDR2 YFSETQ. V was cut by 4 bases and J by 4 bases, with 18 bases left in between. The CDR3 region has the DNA TGCGCCAGCAGCCCGGATAGGGGGAGAGTTTACGAGCAGTACTTC. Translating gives CASSPDRGRVYEQYF.

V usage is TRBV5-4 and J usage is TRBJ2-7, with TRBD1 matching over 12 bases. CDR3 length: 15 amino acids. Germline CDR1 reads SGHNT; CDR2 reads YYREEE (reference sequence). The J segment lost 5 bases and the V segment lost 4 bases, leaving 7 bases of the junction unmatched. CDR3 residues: CASSRMGQGADEQYF. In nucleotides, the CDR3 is TGTGCCAGCAGCCGGATGGGACAGGGGGCCGACGAGCAGTACTTC.

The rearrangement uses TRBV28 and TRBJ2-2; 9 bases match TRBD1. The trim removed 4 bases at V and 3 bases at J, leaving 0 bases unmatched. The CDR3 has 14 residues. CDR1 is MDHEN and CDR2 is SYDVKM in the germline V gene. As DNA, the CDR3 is TGTGCCAGCAGTTGGACAGGGGACACCGGGGAGCTGTTTTTT. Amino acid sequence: CASSWTGDTGELFF.

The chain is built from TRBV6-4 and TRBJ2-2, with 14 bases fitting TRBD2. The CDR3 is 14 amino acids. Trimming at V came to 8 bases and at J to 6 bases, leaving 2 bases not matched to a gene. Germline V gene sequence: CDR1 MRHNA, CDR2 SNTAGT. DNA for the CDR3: TGTGCCAGCTCGGGACTAGCGGGAGCCGGGGAGCTGTTTTTT. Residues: CASSGLAGAGELFF.

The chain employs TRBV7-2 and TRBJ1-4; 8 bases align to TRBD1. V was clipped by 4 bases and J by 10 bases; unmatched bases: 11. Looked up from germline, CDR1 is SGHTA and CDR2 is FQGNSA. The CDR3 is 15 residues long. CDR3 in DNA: TGTGCCAGCAGCTCCGGGACAGGCCGTTTAGGAAAACTGTTTTTT. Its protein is CASSSGTGRLGKLFF.

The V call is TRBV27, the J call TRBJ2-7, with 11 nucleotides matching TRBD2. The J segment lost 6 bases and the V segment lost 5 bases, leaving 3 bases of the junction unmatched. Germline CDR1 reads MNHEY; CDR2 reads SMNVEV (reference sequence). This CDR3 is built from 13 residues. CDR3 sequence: CASSTSGSLEQYF. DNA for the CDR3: TGTGCCAGCAGTACTAGCGGGAGTCTCGAGCAGTACTTC.

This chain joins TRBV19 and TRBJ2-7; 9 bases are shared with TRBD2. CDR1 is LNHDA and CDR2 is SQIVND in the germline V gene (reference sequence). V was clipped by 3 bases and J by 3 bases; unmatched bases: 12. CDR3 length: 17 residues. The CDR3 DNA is TGTGCCAGTAGTATCTTAGCGGGAGATAACACCAACTACGAGCAGTACTTC. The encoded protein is CASSILAGDNTNYEQYF.

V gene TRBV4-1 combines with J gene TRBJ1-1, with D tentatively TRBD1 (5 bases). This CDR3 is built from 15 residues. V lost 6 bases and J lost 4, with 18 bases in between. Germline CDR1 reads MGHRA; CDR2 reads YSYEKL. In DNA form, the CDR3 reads TGCGCCAGCAGTGCCGTGAGAGGGGTCGTCACTGAAGCTTTCTTT. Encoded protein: CASSAVRGVVTEAFF.

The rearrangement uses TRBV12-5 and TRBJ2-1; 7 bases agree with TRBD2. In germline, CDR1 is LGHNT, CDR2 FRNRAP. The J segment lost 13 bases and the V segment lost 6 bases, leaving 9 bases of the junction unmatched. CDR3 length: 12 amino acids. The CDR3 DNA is TGTGCTAGTGGCCACGGGCCAGCGGGACAGTTCTTC. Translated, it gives CASGHGPAGQFF.

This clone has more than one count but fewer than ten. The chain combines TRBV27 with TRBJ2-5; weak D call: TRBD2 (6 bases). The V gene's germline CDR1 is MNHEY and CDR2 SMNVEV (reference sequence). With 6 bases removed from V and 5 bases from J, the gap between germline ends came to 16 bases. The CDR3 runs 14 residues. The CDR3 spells CASRGGIVGETQYF. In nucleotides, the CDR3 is TGTGCCAGCAGGGGCGGGATCGTGGGGGAGACCCAGTACTTC.

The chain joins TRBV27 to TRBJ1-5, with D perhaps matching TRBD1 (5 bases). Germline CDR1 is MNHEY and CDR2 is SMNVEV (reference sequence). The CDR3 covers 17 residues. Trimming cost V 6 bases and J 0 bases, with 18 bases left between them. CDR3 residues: CASSPSLGLYSNQPQHF. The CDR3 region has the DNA TGTGCCAGCAGCCCTTCGTTGGGGCTGTATAGCAATCAGCCCCAGCATTTT.

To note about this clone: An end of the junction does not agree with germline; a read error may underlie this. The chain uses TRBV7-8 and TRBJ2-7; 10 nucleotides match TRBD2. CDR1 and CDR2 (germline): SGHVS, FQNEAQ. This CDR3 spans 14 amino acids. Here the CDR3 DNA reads TGTGCCAGCAGCCTAGCGGGAGTTCTCCACGAGCAGTACTTC. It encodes CASSLAGVLHEQYF.

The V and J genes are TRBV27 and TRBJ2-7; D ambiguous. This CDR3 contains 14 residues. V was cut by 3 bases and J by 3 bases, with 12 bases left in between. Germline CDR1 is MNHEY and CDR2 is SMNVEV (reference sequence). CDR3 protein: CASSFEAGLYEQYF. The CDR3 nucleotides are TGTGCCAGCAGTTTTGAGGCAGGCCTCTACGAGCAGTACTTC.

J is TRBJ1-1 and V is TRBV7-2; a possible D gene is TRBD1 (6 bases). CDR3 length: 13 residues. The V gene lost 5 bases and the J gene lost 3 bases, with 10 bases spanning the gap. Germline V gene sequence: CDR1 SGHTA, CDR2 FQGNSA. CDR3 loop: CASSTDRYTEAFF. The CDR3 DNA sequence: TGTGCCAGCAGCACAGACAGGTACACTGAAGCTTTCTTT.

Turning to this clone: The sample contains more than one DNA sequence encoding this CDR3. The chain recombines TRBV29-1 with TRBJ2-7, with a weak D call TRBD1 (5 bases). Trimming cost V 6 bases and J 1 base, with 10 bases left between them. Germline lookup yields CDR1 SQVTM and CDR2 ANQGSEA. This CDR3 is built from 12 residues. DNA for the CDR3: TGCAGCGTGGAGACAGCTTCCTACGAGCAGTACTTC. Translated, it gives CSVETASYEQYF.

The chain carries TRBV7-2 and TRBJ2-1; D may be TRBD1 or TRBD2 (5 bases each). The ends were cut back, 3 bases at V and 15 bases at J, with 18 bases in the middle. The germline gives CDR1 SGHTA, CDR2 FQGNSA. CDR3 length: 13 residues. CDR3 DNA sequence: TGTGCCAGCAGCTTCTCTAGAATAGAGGGGCCGTTCTTC. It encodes CASSFSRIEGPFF. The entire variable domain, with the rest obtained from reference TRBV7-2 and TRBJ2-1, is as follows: GAGVSQSPSNKVTEKGKDVELRCDPISGHTALYWYRQSLGQGLEFLIYFQGNSAPDKSGLPSDRFSAERTGGSVSTLTIQRTQQEDSAVYLCASSFSRIEGPFFGPGTRLTVL.

The CDR3 DNA reads as TGCGCCAGCAGTGCAACTAATGAAAAACTGTTTTTT. Translating gives CASSATNEKLFF. The chain recombines TRBV4-1 with TRBJ1-4; no clear D gene. Germline loops: CDR1 MGHRA, CDR2 YSYEKL. Trimming shortened V by 6 bases and J by 0 bases, and 2 bases separated the two germline ends. The CDR3 runs 12 residues.

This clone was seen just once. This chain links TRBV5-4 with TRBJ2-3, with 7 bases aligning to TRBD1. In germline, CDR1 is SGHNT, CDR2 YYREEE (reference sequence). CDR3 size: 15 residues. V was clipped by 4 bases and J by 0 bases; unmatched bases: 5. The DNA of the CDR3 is TGTGCCAGCAGCCAGGGACAGCGGAGCACAGATACGCAGTATTTT. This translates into CASSQGQRSTDTQYF.

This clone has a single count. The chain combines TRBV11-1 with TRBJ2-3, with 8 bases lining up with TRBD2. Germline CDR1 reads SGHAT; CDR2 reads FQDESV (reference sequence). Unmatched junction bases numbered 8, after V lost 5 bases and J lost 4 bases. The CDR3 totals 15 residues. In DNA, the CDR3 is TGTGCCAGCAGCCCCGCAGCGGGAGCTGCAGATACGCAGTATTTT. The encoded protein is CASSPAAGAADTQYF.

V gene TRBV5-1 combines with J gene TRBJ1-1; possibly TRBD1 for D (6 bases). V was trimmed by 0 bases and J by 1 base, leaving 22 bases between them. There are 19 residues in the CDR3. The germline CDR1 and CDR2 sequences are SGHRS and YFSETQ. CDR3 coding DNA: TGCGCCAGCAGCTTGGCGTTCTCGGCAGGGGATAAGGAGAACACTGAAGCTTTCTTT. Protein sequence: CASSLAFSAGDKENTEAFF.

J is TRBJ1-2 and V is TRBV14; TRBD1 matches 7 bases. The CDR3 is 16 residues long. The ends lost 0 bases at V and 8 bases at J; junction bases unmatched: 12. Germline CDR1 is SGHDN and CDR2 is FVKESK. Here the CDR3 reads CASSQDLKTGPEGYTF. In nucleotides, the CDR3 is TGTGCCAGCAGCCAAGATCTTAAGACAGGGCCTGAAGGCTACACCTTC.